This T cell receptor beta chain was recorded in a study of T cell repertoires in cytomegalovirus infection. MiXCR, applied by TCRdb to the reads, yields one record per CDR3 protein. The data hold a few hundred thousand distinct CDR3 sequences, with less than 20% observed a single time. In the case of this clonotype: This may be a read error, as it is one base from a much larger clone.

The CDR3 runs to 14 residues. The sample was PBMCs. This TCR was sampled from a human donor in good health (CMV status not recorded). Some clones in this sample may be carry-over from other donors' samples. The chain recombines TRBV12-3 or TRBV12-4 with TRBJ1-1; D gene unclear. CDR3 loop: CASRPATASGEAIF. CDR3 DNA: TGTGCCAGCAGACCTGCGACTGCCAGCGGTGAAGCTATCTTT.